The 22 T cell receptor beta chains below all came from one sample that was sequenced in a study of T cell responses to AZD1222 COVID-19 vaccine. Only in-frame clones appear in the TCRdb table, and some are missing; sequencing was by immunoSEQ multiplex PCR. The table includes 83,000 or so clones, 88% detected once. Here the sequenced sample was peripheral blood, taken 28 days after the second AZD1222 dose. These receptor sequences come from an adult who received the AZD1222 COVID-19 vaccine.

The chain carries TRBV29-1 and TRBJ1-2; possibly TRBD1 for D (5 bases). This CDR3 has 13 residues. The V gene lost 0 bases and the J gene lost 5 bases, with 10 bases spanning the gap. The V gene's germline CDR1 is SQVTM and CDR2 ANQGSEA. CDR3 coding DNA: TGCAGCGTTGAAGACTGGAAGGGGTATGGCTACACCTTC. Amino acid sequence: CSVEDWKGYGYTF.

CDR3 region: CASSLDGRGQETQYF. The CDR3 coding sequence is TGTGCCAGCAGCTTAGATGGCAGGGGGCAAGAGACCCAGTACTTC. The chain recombines TRBV7-2 with TRBJ2-5; 7 bases align to TRBD1. The germline V gene has CDR1 SGHTA and CDR2 FQGNSA. The ends lost 1 base at V and 2 bases at J; junction bases unmatched: 4. This CDR3 has 15 amino acids.

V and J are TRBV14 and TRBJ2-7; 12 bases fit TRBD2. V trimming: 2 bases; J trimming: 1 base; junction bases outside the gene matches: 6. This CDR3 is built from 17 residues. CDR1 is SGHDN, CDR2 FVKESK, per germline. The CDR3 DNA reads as TGTGCCAGCAGCCAACCGGGGACTAGCGGGCGATCCTACGAGCAGTACTTC. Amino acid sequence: CASSQPGTSGRSYEQYF.

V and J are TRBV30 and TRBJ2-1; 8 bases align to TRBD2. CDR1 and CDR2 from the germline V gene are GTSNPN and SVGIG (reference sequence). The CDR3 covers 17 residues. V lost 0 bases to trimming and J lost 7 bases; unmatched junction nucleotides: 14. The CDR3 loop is CAWSVLGSGTPSNEQFF. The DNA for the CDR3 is TGTGCCTGGAGTGTACTCGGTAGCGGGACACCTTCGAATGAGCAGTTCTTC.

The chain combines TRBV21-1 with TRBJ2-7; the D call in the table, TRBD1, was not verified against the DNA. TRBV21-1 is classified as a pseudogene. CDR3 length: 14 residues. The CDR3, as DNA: TGTGCCAGCAGCATCTGGACAAGGCCCTACGAGCAGTACTTC. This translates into CASSIWTRPYEQYF.

This CDR3 is CASSFAPSTRHEKLFF. CDR3 nucleotide sequence: TGTGCCAGCAGCTTCGCCCCCTCTACCCGTCATGAAAAACTGTTTTTT. V gene TRBV7-2 combines with J gene TRBJ1-4; D unresolved. CDR1 and CDR2 from the germline V gene are SGHTA and FQGNSA. The CDR3 totals 16 residues. Trimming shortened V by 3 bases and J by 6 bases, and 17 bases separated the two germline ends. Combining the CDR3 with reference TRBV7-2 and TRBJ1-4 gives the whole variable domain GAGVSQSPSNKVTEKGKDVELRCDPISGHTALYWYRQSLGQGLEFLIYFQGNSAPDKSGLPSDRFSAERTGGSVSTLTIQRTQQEDSAVYLCASSFAPSTRHEKLFFGSGTQLSVL.

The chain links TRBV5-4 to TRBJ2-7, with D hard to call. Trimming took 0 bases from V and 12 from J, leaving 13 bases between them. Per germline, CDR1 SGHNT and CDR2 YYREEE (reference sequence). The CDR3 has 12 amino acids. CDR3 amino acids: CASSLGVGQMYF. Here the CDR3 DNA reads TGTGCCAGCAGCTTGGGTGTGGGCCAGATGTACTTC.

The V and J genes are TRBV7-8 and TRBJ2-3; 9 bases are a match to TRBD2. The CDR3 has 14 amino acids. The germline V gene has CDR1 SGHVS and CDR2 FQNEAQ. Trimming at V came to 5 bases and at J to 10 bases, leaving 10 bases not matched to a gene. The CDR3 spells CASSGIAGENAQYF. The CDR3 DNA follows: TGTGCCAGCAGCGGGATAGCGGGGGAAAATGCGCAGTATTTT.

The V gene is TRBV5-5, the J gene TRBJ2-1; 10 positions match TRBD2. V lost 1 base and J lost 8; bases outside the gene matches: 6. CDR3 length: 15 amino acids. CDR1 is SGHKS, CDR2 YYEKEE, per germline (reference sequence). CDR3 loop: CASSLSSGRADEQFF. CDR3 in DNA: TGTGCCAGCAGCTTGTCCAGCGGGAGGGCCGATGAGCAGTTCTTC. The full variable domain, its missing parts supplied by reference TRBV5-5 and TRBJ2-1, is DAGVTQSPTHLIKTRGQQVTLRCSPISGHKSVSWYQQVLGQGPQFIFQYYEKEERGRGNFPDRFSARQFPNYSSELNVNALLLGDSALYLCASSLSSGRADEQFFGPGTRLTVL.

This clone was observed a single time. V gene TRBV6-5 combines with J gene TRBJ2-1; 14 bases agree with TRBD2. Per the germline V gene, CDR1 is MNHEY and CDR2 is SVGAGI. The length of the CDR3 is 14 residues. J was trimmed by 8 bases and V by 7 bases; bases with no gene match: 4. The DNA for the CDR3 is TGTGCCAGCATTGGGACTAGCGGGAGCTATGAGCAGTTCTTC. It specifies CASIGTSGSYEQFF.

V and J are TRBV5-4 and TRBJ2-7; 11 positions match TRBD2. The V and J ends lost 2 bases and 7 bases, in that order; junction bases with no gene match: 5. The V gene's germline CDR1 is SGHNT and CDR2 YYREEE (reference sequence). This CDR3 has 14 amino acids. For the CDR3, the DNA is TGTGCCAGCAGCTTTTTAGCGGGAGGGAATGAGCAGTACTTC. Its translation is CASSFLAGGNEQYF.

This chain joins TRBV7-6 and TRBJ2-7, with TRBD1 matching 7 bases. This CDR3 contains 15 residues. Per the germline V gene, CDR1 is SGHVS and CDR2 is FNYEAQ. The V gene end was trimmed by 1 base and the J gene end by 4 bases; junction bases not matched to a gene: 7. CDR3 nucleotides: TGTGCCAGCAGCTTAGAGACAGGGATCCGTTACGAGCAGTACTTC. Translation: CASSLETGIRYEQYF. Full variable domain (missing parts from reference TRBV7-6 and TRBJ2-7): GAGVSQSPRYKVTKRGQDVALRCDPISGHVSLYWYRQALGQGPEFLTYFNYEAQQDKSGLPNDRFSAERPEGSISTLTIQRTEQRDSAMYRCASSLETGIRYEQYFGPGTRLTVT.

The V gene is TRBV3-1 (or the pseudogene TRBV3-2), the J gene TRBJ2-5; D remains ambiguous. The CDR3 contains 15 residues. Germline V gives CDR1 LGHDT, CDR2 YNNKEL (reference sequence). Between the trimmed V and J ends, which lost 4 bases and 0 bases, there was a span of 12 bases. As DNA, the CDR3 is TGTGCCAGCAGCCGTCTCGAAAGGGACCAAGAGACCCAGTACTTC. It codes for CASSRLERDQETQYF.

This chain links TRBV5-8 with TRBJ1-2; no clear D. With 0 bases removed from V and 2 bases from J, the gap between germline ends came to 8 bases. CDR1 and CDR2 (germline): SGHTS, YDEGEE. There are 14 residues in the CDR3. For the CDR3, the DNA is TGTGCCAGCAGCTTGGGTGGACCCAACTATGGCTACACCTTC. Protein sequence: CASSLGGPNYGYTF. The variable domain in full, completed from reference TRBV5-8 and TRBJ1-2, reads EAGVTQSPTHLIKTRGQQATLRCSPISGHTSVYWYQQALGLGLQFLLWYDEGEERNRGNFPPRFSGRQFPNYSSELNVNALELEDSALYLCASSLGGPNYGYTFGSGTRLTVV.

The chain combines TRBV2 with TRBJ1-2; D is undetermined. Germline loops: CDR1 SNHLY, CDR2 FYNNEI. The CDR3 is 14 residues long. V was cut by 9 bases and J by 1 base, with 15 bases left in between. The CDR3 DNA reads TGTGCCAGTAAAGCAGGAGAAAATAACTATGGCTACACCTTC. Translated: CASKAGENNYGYTF.

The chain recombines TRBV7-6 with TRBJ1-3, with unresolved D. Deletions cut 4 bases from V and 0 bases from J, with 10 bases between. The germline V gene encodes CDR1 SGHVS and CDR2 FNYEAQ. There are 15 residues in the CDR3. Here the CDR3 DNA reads TGTGCCAGCAGCTCGAATCGGGGCTCTGGAAACACCATATATTTT. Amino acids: CASSSNRGSGNTIYF.

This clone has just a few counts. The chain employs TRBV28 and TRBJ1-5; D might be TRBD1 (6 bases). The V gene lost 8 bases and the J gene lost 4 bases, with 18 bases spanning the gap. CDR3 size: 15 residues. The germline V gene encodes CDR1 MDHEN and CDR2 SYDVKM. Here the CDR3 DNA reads TGTGCCAGCCGACGACATGGGGGGCGGAATCAGCCCCAGCATTTT. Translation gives CASRRHGGRNQPQHF.

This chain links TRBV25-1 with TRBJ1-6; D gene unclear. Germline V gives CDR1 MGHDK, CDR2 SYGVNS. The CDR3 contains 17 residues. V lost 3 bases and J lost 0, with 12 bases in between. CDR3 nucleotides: TGTGCCAGCAGTGATCAAGGCAGGAGCTCCTATAATTCACCCCTCCACTTT. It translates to CASSDQGRSSYNSPLHF.

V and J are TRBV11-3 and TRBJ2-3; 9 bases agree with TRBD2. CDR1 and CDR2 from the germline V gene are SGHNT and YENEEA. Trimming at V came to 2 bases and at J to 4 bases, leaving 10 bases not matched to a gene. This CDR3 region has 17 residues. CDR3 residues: CASSLKLAGGPSDTQYF. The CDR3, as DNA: TGTGCCAGCAGCTTAAAATTGGCGGGAGGGCCGTCAGATACGCAGTATTTT. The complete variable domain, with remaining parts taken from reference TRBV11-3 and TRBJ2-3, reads EAGVVQSPRYKIIEKKQPVAFWCNPISGHNTLYWYLQNLGQGPELLIRYENEEAVDDSQLPKDRFSAERLKGVDSTLKIQPAELGDSAVYLCASSLKLAGGPSDTQYFGPGTRLTVL.

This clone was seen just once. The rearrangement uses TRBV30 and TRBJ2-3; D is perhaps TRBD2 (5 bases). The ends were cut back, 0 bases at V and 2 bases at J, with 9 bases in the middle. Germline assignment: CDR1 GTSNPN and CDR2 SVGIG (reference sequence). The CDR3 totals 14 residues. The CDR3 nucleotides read TGTGCCTGGAGTGTAGGAGGAACCACAGATACGCAGTATTTT. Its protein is CAWSVGGTTDTQYF.

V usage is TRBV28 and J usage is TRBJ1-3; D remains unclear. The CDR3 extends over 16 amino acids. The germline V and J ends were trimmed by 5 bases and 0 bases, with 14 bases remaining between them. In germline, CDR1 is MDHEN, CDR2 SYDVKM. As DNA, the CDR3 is TGTGCCAGCAGTCCTATCAAGACCTTCTCTGGAAACACCATATATTTT. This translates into CASSPIKTFSGNTIYF.

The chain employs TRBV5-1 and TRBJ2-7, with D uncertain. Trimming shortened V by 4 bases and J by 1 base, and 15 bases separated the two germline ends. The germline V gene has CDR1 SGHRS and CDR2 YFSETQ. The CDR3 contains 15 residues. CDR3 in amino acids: CASSPPVVSSYEQYF. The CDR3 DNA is TGCGCCAGCAGCCCCCCGGTCGTCAGTTCCTACGAGCAGTACTTC.